These T cell receptor beta chains were read from a single sample in a study of blood T cell repertoires in COVID-19. TCRdb's table, derived via immunoSEQ multiplex PCR, lists solely in-frame clones and lacks some. The sample lists fewer than 350,000 clones, around nine tenths occurring once. The sequencing sample was made of peripheral blood. These receptors all stem from a woman between 65 and 79 years old with COVID-19, enrolled during active disease. Each CDR3 is given with its conserved first and last residue. A D gene is named only where the DNA matches it firmly. The size of a clone is reported for some rows only, either as once, few or many, or as a class for expanded clones.

V gene: TRBV6-5
J gene: TRBJ2-1
clone size: few
D gene: TRBD2
CDR3 DNA: TGTGCCAGCGAAAGCGGGGGCCTCCCCAATGAGCAGTTCTTC
CDR3 protein: CASESGGLPNEQFF

V gene: TRBV30
J gene: TRBJ1-4
clone size: -
D gene: -
CDR3 DNA: TGTGCCTGGAGTGTAAGGACAGCAACTAATGAAAAACTGTTTTTT
CDR3 protein: CAWSVRTATNEKLFF

V gene: TRBV7-2
J gene: TRBJ2-3
clone size: -
D gene: TRBD2
CDR3 DNA: TGTGCCAGCAGCTTTACTAGCGGGGGGGGAGATACGCAGTATTTT
CDR3 protein: CASSFTSGGGDTQYF

V gene: TRBV7-2
J gene: TRBJ2-3
clone size: -
D gene: -
CDR3 DNA: TGTGCCAGCAGCTTGGGTAGCGTTGCAGATACGCAGTATTTT
CDR3 protein: CASSLGSVADTQYF

V gene: TRBV5-6
J gene: TRBJ1-3
clone size: -
D gene: -
CDR3 DNA: TGTGCCAGCAGATTTGGGTGGGGAGACGGAAACACCATATATTTT
CDR3 protein: CASRFGWGDGNTIYF

V gene: TRBV2
J gene: TRBJ2-1
clone size: -
D gene: TRBD2
CDR3 DNA: TGTGCCAGCAGTGAAGCCGAGGTAGCGGGGTACAATGAGCAGTTCTTC
CDR3 protein: CASSEAEVAGYNEQFF

V gene: TRBV29-1
J gene: TRBJ1-5
clone size: -
D gene: TRBD1
CDR3 DNA: TGCAGCGTCGGGACAGCAGGCAATCAGCCCCAGCATTTT
CDR3 protein: CSVGTAGNQPQHF

V gene: TRBV6-5
J gene: TRBJ1-2
clone size: -
D gene: -
CDR3 DNA: TGTGCCAGCAGCACAGGGAACTATGGCTACACCTTC
CDR3 protein: CASSTGNYGYTF

V gene: TRBV10-3
J gene: TRBJ1-2
clone size: -
D gene: -
CDR3 DNA: TGTGCCATCAGCGACCTGTTCCCCCGGGACAATGTCTATGGCTACACCTTC
CDR3 protein: CAISDLFPRDNVYGYTF

V gene: TRBV6-2/TRBV6-3
J gene: TRBJ1-2
clone size: -
D gene: -
CDR3 DNA: TGTGCCAGCAGTTACTCGACTTCTTCTGGCTACACCTTC
CDR3 protein: CASSYSTSSGYTF

V gene: TRBV9
J gene: TRBJ2-7
clone size: -
D gene: TRBD2
CDR3 DNA: TGTGCCAGCAGCGTAGACAGCGGGGGATACTACGAGCAGTACTTC
CDR3 protein: CASSVDSGGYYEQYF

V gene: TRBV29-1
J gene: TRBJ2-7
clone size: -
D gene: TRBD1
CDR3 DNA: TGCAGCGTGAGCCCCGGGACAGGGGGCCGGGAGCAGTACTTC
CDR3 protein: CSVSPGTGGREQYF

V gene: TRBV1
J gene: TRBJ1-4
clone size: -
D gene: -
CDR3 DNA: TGCACCAGCAGCCAGATACGGGACTCAGTCGAAAAACTGTTTTTT
CDR3 protein: CTSSQIRDSVEKLFF

V gene: TRBV7-6
J gene: TRBJ2-2
clone size: -
D gene: TRBD1
CDR3 DNA: TGTGCCAGCAGCCCGCGGACAGGGGGCACCGGGGAGCTGTTTTTT
CDR3 protein: CASSPRTGGTGELFF

V gene: TRBV19
J gene: TRBJ1-5
clone size: -
D gene: -
CDR3 DNA: TGTGCCAGTAGTATAACGACAGACCTTAGCAATCAGCCCCAGCATTTT
CDR3 protein: CASSITTDLSNQPQHF

V gene: TRBV28
J gene: TRBJ1-2
clone size: -
D gene: TRBD1
CDR3 DNA: TGTGCCAGCACCCTGGGTAGGGGGCGTAGCTATGGCTACACCTTC
CDR3 protein: CASTLGRGRSYGYTF

V gene: TRBV28
J gene: TRBJ2-7
clone size: -
D gene: TRBD2
CDR3 DNA: TGTGCCAGCAAGCGGGGGGGCTACGAGCAGTACTTC
CDR3 protein: CASKRGGYEQYF

V gene: TRBV15
J gene: TRBJ1-1
clone size: -
D gene: -
CDR3 DNA: TGTGCCACCAGCAGAGCGGGGAACGATTACACTGAAGCTTTCTTT
CDR3 protein: CATSRAGNDYTEAFF

V gene: TRBV13
J gene: TRBJ2-1
clone size: once
D gene: -
CDR3 DNA: TGTGCCAGCAGCTTAGGGCTAAGCGGAGGCGGCCATGAGCAGTTCTTC
CDR3 protein: CASSLGLSGGGHEQFF

V gene: TRBV28
J gene: TRBJ1-6
clone size: -
D gene: TRBD1
CDR3 DNA: TGTGCCAGCAGTCCACCTGACAGGGGGCGAGGAAATTCACCCCTCCACTTT
CDR3 protein: CASSPPDRGRGNSPLHF

V gene: TRBV5-6
J gene: TRBJ2-7
clone size: -
D gene: -
CDR3 DNA: TGTGCCAGCAGCTTATATCGGGAGCAGTACTTC
CDR3 protein: CASSLYREQYF

V gene: TRBV24-1
J gene: TRBJ1-5
clone size: -
D gene: TRBD1
CDR3 DNA: TGTGCCACCGGCTCGGCAGGGGGAGACAATCAGCCCCAGCATTTT
CDR3 protein: CATGSAGGDNQPQHF

V gene: TRBV11-2
J gene: TRBJ2-3
clone size: once
D gene: TRBD2
CDR3 DNA: TGTGCCAGCAGCTTTCGGCTAGCGGGGGTGTCTAGCACAGATACGCAGTATTTT
CDR3 protein: CASSFRLAGVSSTDTQYF

V gene: TRBV27
J gene: TRBJ2-5
clone size: -
D gene: -
CDR3 DNA: TGTGCCAGCAGTTCGGACCTCGGGGGGACCCAGTACTTC
CDR3 protein: CASSSDLGGTQYF

V gene: TRBV30
J gene: TRBJ1-6
clone size: -
D gene: -
CDR3 DNA: TGTGCCTGGCACGACAGCTCTAATTCACCCCTCCACTTT
CDR3 protein: CAWHDSSNSPLHF

V gene: TRBV9
J gene: TRBJ2-3
clone size: -
D gene: TRBD2
CDR3 DNA: TGTGCCAGCAGCGTAGGGCTAGCGGTAGATACGCAGTATTTT
CDR3 protein: CASSVGLAVDTQYF

V gene: TRBV11-2
J gene: TRBJ1-2
clone size: -
D gene: TRBD1
CDR3 DNA: TGTGCCAGCAGCTTAGACTACCCACAGGGGCGACTCTATGGCTACACCTTC
CDR3 protein: CASSLDYPQGRLYGYTF

V gene: TRBV24-1
J gene: TRBJ2-7
clone size: -
D gene: TRBD2
CDR3 DNA: TGTGCCACCAGTGAGGCCGGCGGGGGGGGGCGCGAGCAGTACTTC
CDR3 protein: CATSEAGGGGREQYF

V gene: TRBV2
J gene: TRBJ1-2
clone size: -
D gene: -
CDR3 DNA: TGTGCGGCGGGGGCTAACTATGGCTACACCTTC
CDR3 protein: CAAGANYGYTF

V gene: TRBV5-1
J gene: TRBJ2-5
clone size: -
D gene: TRBD2
CDR3 DNA: TGCGCCAGCAGCCCGGGACTAGCGGGGCCCGCCGGGGAGACCCAGTACTTC
CDR3 protein: CASSPGLAGPAGETQYF

V gene: TRBV18
J gene: TRBJ1-6
clone size: -
D gene: TRBD1
CDR3 DNA: TGTGCCAGCTCACCACAGGGGGCGAAAAATTCACCCCTCCACTTT
CDR3 protein: CASSPQGAKNSPLHF

V gene: TRBV5-4
J gene: TRBJ2-5
clone size: -
D gene: -
CDR3 DNA: TGTGCCAGCAGCATCCAAGGGGGAGAGACCCAGTACTTC
CDR3 protein: CASSIQGGETQYF

V gene: TRBV5-8
J gene: TRBJ2-7
clone size: -
D gene: TRBD2
CDR3 DNA: TGTGCCAGCAGCTTGGATGGCGGGGGGGCCTCCTACGAGCAGTACTTC
CDR3 protein: CASSLDGGGASYEQYF

V gene: TRBV4-3
J gene: TRBJ1-6
clone size: -
D gene: -
CDR3 DNA: TGCGCCAGCAGCCAAGATCTCACGGGGGAAAATTCACCCCTCCACTTT
CDR3 protein: CASSQDLTGENSPLHF

V gene: TRBV2
J gene: TRBJ1-1
clone size: -
D gene: -
CDR3 DNA: TGTGCCAGCAATCGTAGGGCGGGGCAGGCTGAAGCTTTCTTT
CDR3 protein: CASNRRAGQAEAFF

V gene: TRBV5-4
J gene: TRBJ2-3
clone size: once
D gene: TRBD2
CDR3 DNA: TGTGCCAGCAGCTTGTCAAGCGGGGCCACAGATACGCAGTATTTT
CDR3 protein: CASSLSSGATDTQYF

V gene: TRBV5-3
J gene: TRBJ1-4
clone size: -
D gene: TRBD1
CDR3 DNA: TGTGCCAGAAGCTTGGAGGGCGCCGGGACAGGCCATCGGATGAGAAGTGAAAAACTGTTTTTT
CDR3 protein: CARSLEGAGTGHRMRSEKLFF

V gene: TRBV10-1
J gene: TRBJ1-1
clone size: -
D gene: TRBD1
CDR3 DNA: TGCGCCAGCAGCCCGGGACAGATCACTGAAGCTTTCTTT
CDR3 protein: CASSPGQITEAFF

V gene: TRBV15
J gene: TRBJ1-2
clone size: -
D gene: TRBD1
CDR3 DNA: TGTGCCACCAGCAGAGGCCCGGACAGGGAGGGCTATGGCTACACCTTC
CDR3 protein: CATSRGPDREGYGYTF

V gene: TRBV18
J gene: TRBJ1-1
clone size: -
D gene: -
CDR3 DNA: TGTGCCAGCTCACCTTCTACAGGGAACACTGAAGCTTTCTTT
CDR3 protein: CASSPSTGNTEAFF

V gene: TRBV18
J gene: TRBJ2-5
clone size: -
D gene: TRBD2
CDR3 DNA: TGTGCCAGCTCACCAGAGAGCGGGGGAGAGGGAGAGACCCAGTACTTC
CDR3 protein: CASSPESGGEGETQYF

V gene: TRBV6-2/TRBV6-3
J gene: TRBJ2-2
clone size: -
D gene: -
CDR3 DNA: TGTGCCAGCAGTCTCTCAGGGATAAGGGCCGGGGAGCTGTTTTTT
CDR3 protein: CASSLSGIRAGELFF

V gene: TRBV7-9
J gene: TRBJ2-7
clone size: few
D gene: -
CDR3 DNA: TGTGCCAGCAGCTTAGAACAGACTAGACAGTACTTC
CDR3 protein: CASSLEQTRQYF

V gene: TRBV7-8
J gene: TRBJ1-2
clone size: -
D gene: -
CDR3 DNA: TGTGCCAGCAGCTTAAACGGGGGGGACTATGGCTACACCTTC
CDR3 protein: CASSLNGGDYGYTF

V gene: TRBV5-1
J gene: TRBJ1-6
clone size: few
D gene: -
CDR3 DNA: TGCGCCAGCAGCGCGGGCCAAGAGCAGTCACCCCTCCACTTT
CDR3 protein: CASSAGQEQSPLHF

V gene: TRBV9
J gene: TRBJ2-1
clone size: -
D gene: -
CDR3 DNA: TGTGCCAGCAGCGTAGGAGTCGGGGGAGTATACAATGAGCAGTTCTTC
CDR3 protein: CASSVGVGGVYNEQFF